Shown below are 14 T cell receptor beta chains from a single sample sequenced in a study of blood T cell repertoires in COVID-19. Libraries were prepared by immunoSEQ multiplex PCR; TCRdb keeps only in-frame clonotypes and omits some of them. The table records approximately 91,000 clones, around 75% of them present only once. Sequencing was carried out using peripheral blood. These receptors came from a man between 65 and 85 years old with acute or convalescent COVID-19.

This clone was detected a few times. DNA for the CDR3: TGTGCCAGCAGTTATACAGGGAGACAGCCCCAGCATTTT. It translates to CASSYTGRQPQHF. The chain recombines TRBV6-5 with TRBJ1-5; D is perhaps TRBD1 (6 bases). V lost 3 bases and J lost 7, with 10 bases in between. The CDR3 consists of 13 residues. Germline V gene sequence: CDR1 MNHEY, CDR2 SVGAGI.

This chain links TRBV19 with TRBJ2-2, with TRBD1 matching 10 bases. Germline trimming cut 8 bases from V and 1 base from J; bases unmatched to any gene: 4. The CDR3 contains 15 residues. Germline CDR1 reads LNHDA; CDR2 reads SQIVND (reference sequence). This chain's CDR3 is CASRQGAGNTGELFF. The CDR3 DNA reads as TGTGCCAGTCGACAGGGGGCCGGGAACACCGGGGAGCTGTTTTTT.

The chain links TRBV15 to TRBJ2-7; D not certain. The CDR3 totals 12 residues. V lost 2 bases to trimming and J lost 1 base, with 3 bases between them. The germline CDR1 and CDR2 sequences are LNHNV and YYDKDF (reference sequence). The CDR3: CATSRPSYEQYF. The CDR3 DNA follows: TGTGCCACCAGCAGACCATCCTACGAGCAGTACTTC. The variable domain in full, completed from reference TRBV15 and TRBJ2-7, reads DAMVIQNPRYQVTQFGKPVTLSCSQTLNHNVMYWYQQKSSQAPKLLFHYYDKDFNNEADTPDNFQSRRPNTSFCFLDIRSPGLGDTAMYLCATSRPSYEQYFGPGTRLTVT.

This clone occurred once. V gene TRBV7-2 combines with J gene TRBJ2-7; TRBD1 agrees at 9 bases. The germline CDR1 and CDR2 sequences are SGHTA and FQGNSA. There are 13 residues in the CDR3. V trimming: 7 bases; J trimming: 2 bases; junction bases outside the gene matches: 3. The CDR3 region is CASTRDRAYEQYF. The CDR3 nucleotides are TGTGCCAGCACCCGGGACAGGGCCTACGAGCAGTACTTC.

This clone was counted a few times. J is TRBJ2-1 and V is TRBV5-6; TRBD2 matches at 11 bases. Germline V lookup: CDR1 SGHDT, CDR2 YYEEEE. CDR3 length: 16 amino acids. V trimming: 4 bases; J trimming: 4 bases; junction bases outside the gene matches: 7. CDR3 region: CASSGGLADLYNEQFF. CDR3 DNA: TGTGCCAGCAGCGGGGGACTAGCGGACCTTTACAATGAGCAGTTCTTC.

This clone occurred once. The chain is built from TRBV7-9 and TRBJ2-3, with 9 bases that match TRBD2. J lost 4 bases, V lost 5 bases, and 7 bases had no gene match. The CDR3 runs 15 residues. Germline V gives CDR1 SEHNR, CDR2 FQNEAQ (reference sequence). CDR3 nucleotides: TGTGCCAGCAGCGATCGGCGGGGGGGCGCAGATACGCAGTATTTT. Translation gives CASSDRRGGADTQYF. Full variable domain (outside the CDR3, taken from reference TRBV7-9 and TRBJ2-3): DTGVSQNPRHKITKRGQNVTFRCDPISEHNRLYWYRQTLGQGPEFLTYFQNEAQLEKSRLLSDRFSAERPKGSFSTLEIQRTEQGDSAMYLCASSDRRGGADTQYFGPGTRLTVL.

The genes are TRBV29-1 and TRBJ1-3; 8 nucleotides align to TRBD1. Germline CDR1 SQVTM, CDR2 ANQGSEA. The CDR3 sequence is 12 residues long. V was clipped by 6 bases and J by 4 bases; unmatched bases: 2. CDR3 nucleotides: TGCAGCGTGAGGACAGGGGGAAACACCATATATTTT. It translates to CSVRTGGNTIYF.

The rearrangement uses TRBV28 and TRBJ1-5, with a weak D call TRBD1 (6 bases). Germline CDR1 is MDHEN and CDR2 is SYDVKM. Trimming removed 2 bases at V and 1 base at J, with 12 bases between. There are 16 residues in the CDR3. The CDR3 nucleotides are TGTGCCAGCAGTTTAAGGGCAGGGGTGAGCAATCAGCCCCAGCATTTT. Its translation is CASSLRAGVSNQPQHF.

The V and J genes are TRBV13 and TRBJ2-7; TRBD2 agrees at 11 bases. V shed 5 bases and J 6 bases; nucleotides not matched to a gene: 3. The germline V gene has CDR1 PRHDT and CDR2 FYEKMQ (reference sequence). This CDR3 is 13 amino acids long. This CDR3 reads CASSRLAGFEQYF. The CDR3 nucleotides are TGTGCCAGCAGCCGACTAGCGGGATTCGAGCAGTACTTC.

The chain recombines TRBV4-2 with TRBJ2-7; 7 nucleotides match TRBD2. Germline V gene lookup returns CDR1 LGHNA and CDR2 YNFKEQ. V lost 1 base to trimming and J lost 2 bases; unmatched junction nucleotides: 5. CDR3 size: 15 residues. The chain's CDR3 is CASSQGSGLAYEQYF. CDR3 nucleotides: TGTGCCAGCAGCCAAGGGTCAGGACTAGCCTACGAGCAGTACTTC.

This chain connects TRBV28 to TRBJ2-1; 11 bases agree with TRBD1. The CDR3 is 18 amino acids. V trimming: 3 bases; J trimming: 4 bases; junction bases outside the gene matches: 11. Germline CDR1 and CDR2: MDHEN and SYDVKM. The CDR3 coding sequence is TGTGCCAGCAGTTTTTCATGGTCGGACAGGGGGCCGTACAATGAGCAGTTCTTC. Protein product: CASSFSWSDRGPYNEQFF.

The chain uses TRBV5-1 and TRBJ2-7, with 12 bases that match TRBD2. The CDR3 covers 15 residues. The J segment lost 3 bases and the V segment lost 4 bases, leaving 5 bases of the junction unmatched. In germline, CDR1 is SGHRS, CDR2 YFSETQ. The CDR3 coding sequence is TGCGCCAGCAGCGCCCAGACTAGCGGGAGCTACGAGCAGTACTTC. Protein: CASSAQTSGSYEQYF.

V is TRBV27 and J is TRBJ2-3; TRBD1 matches 10 bases. This CDR3 is built from 17 residues. The J segment lost 0 bases and the V segment lost 4 bases, leaving 7 bases of the junction unmatched. Germline V lookup: CDR1 MNHEY, CDR2 SMNVEV (reference sequence). CDR3 protein: CASSYRTGGYSTDTQYF. The CDR3, as DNA: TGTGCCAGCAGTTACCGGACAGGGGGGTATAGCACAGATACGCAGTATTTT.

The chain recombines TRBV29-1 with TRBJ2-2, with TRBD1 matching over 9 bases. The V gene end was trimmed by 6 bases and the J gene end by 5 bases; junction bases not matched to a gene: 4. Germline CDR1 reads SQVTM; CDR2 reads ANQGSEA. The CDR3 is made up of 13 amino acids. In DNA, the CDR3 is TGCAGCGTGGACAGGGGCCGAACCGGGGAGCTGTTTTTT. Its protein is CSVDRGRTGELFF.